A selection of T cell receptor beta chains follows, all from one sample in a study of type 1 and type 2 diabetes patients. TCRdb reanalysed the multiplex PCR reads using MiXCR and keeps one entry per CDR3 protein. The sample lists some 250,000 distinct CDR3 sequences, more than 45% seen once, with around 13% in the top ten. Sequencing used peripheral blood mononuclear cells (PBMCs). These receptors were taken from a man aged 18 to 29 with type 2 diabetes. CDR3s include the opening cysteine and the closing phenylalanine or tryptophan. The order of the fields is CDR3 length, J gene, D gene, V gene, clone size, CDR3 protein, CDR3 DNA. D genes are given only for firm matches. Rows give clone size only sometimes, using once, few, many, or a class for an expanded clone.

len: 15
j_gene: TRBJ2-7
d_gene: TRBD2
v_gene: TRBV10-3
abundance: few
CDR3aa: CAISNRGEVRDEQYF
CDR3nt: TGTGCCATCTCTAATCGGGGGGAGGTCAGGGACGAGCAGTACTTC

len: 15
j_gene: TRBJ2-3
d_gene: TRBD2
v_gene: TRBV30
abundance: -
CDR3aa: CAWILAGVLTDTQYF
CDR3nt: TGTGCCTGGATATTAGCGGGAGTTCTTACAGATACGCAGTATTTT

len: 15
j_gene: TRBJ1-2
d_gene: -
v_gene: TRBV7-2
abundance: few
CDR3aa: CASSLAGDRGYGYTF
CDR3nt: TGTGCCAGCAGCTTAGCGGGAGACAGAGGCTATGGCTACACCTTC

len: 19
j_gene: TRBJ2-6
d_gene: -
v_gene: TRBV7-8
abundance: few
CDR3aa: CASSLDSNIPGSGANVLTF
CDR3nt: TGTGCCAGCAGCTTAGACTCTAATATCCCGGGTAGTGGGGCCAACGTCCTGACTTTC

len: 14
j_gene: TRBJ1-4
d_gene: -
v_gene: TRBV6-1
abundance: -
CDR3aa: CASSEPGWGEKLFF
CDR3nt: TGTGCCAGCAGTGAGCCGGGTTGGGGTGAAAAACTGTTTTTT

len: 11
j_gene: TRBJ2-1
d_gene: -
v_gene: TRBV10-3
abundance: -
CDR3aa: CASSANNEQFF
CDR3nt: TGTGCCAGCAGTGCCAACAATGAGCAGTTCTTC

len: 13
j_gene: TRBJ2-2
d_gene: TRBD2
v_gene: TRBV2
abundance: few
CDR3aa: CASLMGGTGELFF
CDR3nt: TGTGCCAGCCTCATGGGGGGGACCGGGGAGCTGTTTTTT

len: 17
j_gene: TRBJ2-6
d_gene: -
v_gene: TRBV7-2
abundance: -
CDR3aa: CASSQTLVGSGANALTF
CDR3nt: TGTGCCAGCAGCCAGACCCTGGTAGGCTCTGGGGCCAACGCCCTGACTTTC

len: 15
j_gene: TRBJ1-1
d_gene: -
v_gene: TRBV28
abundance: -
CDR3aa: CASSPWGGPQAEAFF
CDR3nt: TGTGCCAGCAGTCCGTGGGGAGGCCCACAGGCTGAAGCTTTCTTT

len: 16
j_gene: TRBJ2-3
d_gene: -
v_gene: TRBV28
abundance: -
CDR3aa: CVSSPIRSSNTDTQYF
CDR3nt: TGTGTCAGCAGTCCGATACGTTCTTCGAACACAGATACGCAGTATTTT

len: 14
j_gene: TRBJ2-7
d_gene: TRBD1
v_gene: TRBV6-6
abundance: few
CDR3aa: CASSRTGELSEQYF
CDR3nt: TGTGCCAGCAGTCGGACAGGGGAATTGAGCGAGCAGTACTTC

len: 13
j_gene: TRBJ2-1
d_gene: -
v_gene: TRBV15
abundance: -
CDR3aa: CATSSSPGNEQFF
CDR3nt: TGTGCCACCAGCAGTTCCCCTGGGAATGAGCAGTTCTTC

len: 15
j_gene: TRBJ2-7
d_gene: TRBD1
v_gene: TRBV28
abundance: few
CDR3aa: CASSSPGQGYYEQYF
CDR3nt: TGTGCCAGCAGTTCACCGGGACAGGGGTATTACGAGCAGTACTTC

len: 16
j_gene: TRBJ1-6
d_gene: -
v_gene: TRBV2
abundance: -
CDR3aa: CASSEPGAGGNSPLHF
CDR3nt: TGTGCCAGCAGTGAACCTGGGGCCGGGGGTAATTCACCCCTCCACTTT

len: 15
j_gene: TRBJ2-3
d_gene: -
v_gene: TRBV7-2
abundance: few
CDR3aa: CASSLGGTPTDTQYF
CDR3nt: TGTGCCAGCAGCTTAGGGGGCACTCCCACAGATACGCAGTATTTT

len: 16
j_gene: TRBJ2-7
d_gene: TRBD1
v_gene: TRBV7-9
abundance: -
CDR3aa: CASSLLSGQGKNEQYF
CDR3nt: TGTGCCAGCAGCTTACTGTCGGGACAGGGAAAGAACGAGCAGTACTTC

len: 13
j_gene: TRBJ2-5
d_gene: -
v_gene: TRBV7-2
abundance: few
CDR3aa: CASSPPGAETQYF
CDR3nt: TGTGCCAGCAGCCCTCCAGGGGCGGAGACCCAGTACTTC

len: 15
j_gene: TRBJ1-6
d_gene: -
v_gene: TRBV7-2
abundance: many
CDR3aa: CASSFDSSYNSPLHF
CDR3nt: TGTGCCAGCAGCTTTGATAGCTCCTATAATTCACCCCTCCACTTT

len: 11
j_gene: TRBJ2-1
d_gene: -
v_gene: TRBV12-5
abundance: -
CDR3aa: CASDLVGEQFF
CDR3nt: TGTGCTAGTGATCTCGTAGGTGAGCAGTTCTTC

len: 13
j_gene: TRBJ2-2
d_gene: -
v_gene: TRBV30
abundance: -
CDR3aa: CASAGVNTGELFF
CDR3nt: TGTGCCTCGGCAGGAGTGAACACCGGGGAGCTGTTTTTT

len: 16
j_gene: TRBJ2-6
d_gene: -
v_gene: TRBV19
abundance: -
CDR3aa: CASTLREGSGANVLTF
CDR3nt: TGTGCCAGTACCCTACGAGAGGGCTCTGGGGCCAACGTCCTGACTTTC

len: 15
j_gene: TRBJ2-7
d_gene: -
v_gene: TRBV4-1
abundance: -
CDR3aa: CASSQDPGGDYEQYF
CDR3nt: TGCGCCAGCAGCCAAGATCCTGGAGGGGACTACGAGCAGTACTTC

len: 14
j_gene: TRBJ1-2
d_gene: TRBD1
v_gene: TRBV28
abundance: few
CDR3aa: CASNKGGGGYGYTF
CDR3nt: TGTGCCAGCAATAAAGGGGGCGGAGGGTATGGCTACACCTTC

len: 15
j_gene: TRBJ2-1
d_gene: -
v_gene: TRBV7-2
abundance: few
CDR3aa: CASRPDSRSYNEQFF
CDR3nt: TGTGCCAGCAGGCCGGACAGTCGCTCCTACAATGAGCAGTTCTTC

len: 14
j_gene: TRBJ1-3
d_gene: -
v_gene: TRBV14
abundance: -
CDR3aa: CASSQRASGNTIYF
CDR3nt: TGTGCCAGCAGCCAACGGGCCTCTGGAAACACCATATATTTT

len: 15
j_gene: TRBJ2-3
d_gene: TRBD1
v_gene: TRBV14
abundance: few
CDR3aa: CASRLGTGGADTQYF
CDR3nt: TGTGCCAGCAGACTAGGGACAGGGGGTGCAGATACGCAGTATTTT

len: 16
j_gene: TRBJ2-7
d_gene: TRBD2
v_gene: TRBV6-2/TRBV6-3
abundance: -
CDR3aa: CASSLRLAGASYEQYF
CDR3nt: TGTGCCAGCAGTTTACGACTAGCGGGGGCTTCCTACGAGCAGTACTTC

len: 15
j_gene: TRBJ2-2
d_gene: TRBD2
v_gene: TRBV27
abundance: -
CDR3aa: CAVGGLAGNTGELFF
CDR3nt: TGTGCGGTGGGAGGACTAGCGGGGAACACCGGGGAGCTGTTTTTT

len: 18
j_gene: TRBJ2-3
d_gene: TRBD2
v_gene: TRBV2
abundance: -
CDR3aa: CASSEAKGLAGITDTQYF
CDR3nt: TGTGCCAGCAGTGAAGCGAAAGGACTAGCGGGCATCACAGATACGCAGTATTTT

len: 15
j_gene: TRBJ1-3
d_gene: -
v_gene: TRBV10-2
abundance: -
CDR3aa: CASSGSRDGGNTIYF
CDR3nt: TGCGCCAGCAGTGGGTCCCGGGATGGGGGAAACACCATATATTTT

len: 13
j_gene: TRBJ2-4
d_gene: TRBD2
v_gene: TRBV7-2
abundance: -
CDR3aa: CASGGRAGDIQYF
CDR3nt: TGTGCCAGCGGCGGGAGGGCCGGGGACATTCAGTACTTC

len: 13
j_gene: TRBJ1-2
d_gene: -
v_gene: TRBV7-8
abundance: -
CDR3aa: CASSLARAYGYTF
CDR3nt: TGTGCCAGCAGCTTAGCGCGGGCCTATGGCTACACCTTC

len: 14
j_gene: TRBJ2-1
d_gene: -
v_gene: TRBV4-1
abundance: -
CDR3aa: CASSQDWWGSEQFF
CDR3nt: TGCGCCAGCAGCCAAGATTGGTGGGGCAGTGAGCAGTTCTTC

len: 16
j_gene: TRBJ1-2
d_gene: -
v_gene: TRBV2
abundance: -
CDR3aa: CASSESRGGENYGYTF
CDR3nt: TGTGCCAGCAGTGAAAGTAGGGGAGGGGAGAACTATGGCTACACCTTC

len: 11
j_gene: TRBJ2-7
d_gene: -
v_gene: TRBV14
abundance: -
CDR3aa: CASSPGWVQYF
CDR3nt: TGTGCCAGCAGCCCAGGGTGGGTGCAGTACTTC

len: 17
j_gene: TRBJ2-3
d_gene: TRBD2
v_gene: TRBV7-8
abundance: -
CDR3aa: CASSHPRERGSTDTQYF
CDR3nt: TGTGCCAGCAGCCACCCCCGAGAGCGGGGTAGCACAGATACGCAGTATTTT

len: 15
j_gene: TRBJ2-5
d_gene: TRBD1
v_gene: TRBV5-1
abundance: few
CDR3aa: CASSLNRGGLETQYF
CDR3nt: TGCGCCAGCAGCTTGAACAGGGGTGGGTTGGAGACCCAGTACTTC

len: 14
j_gene: TRBJ1-5
d_gene: -
v_gene: TRBV4-1
abundance: -
CDR3aa: CASSQDSGSQPQHF
CDR3nt: TGCGCCAGCAGCCAAGACAGTGGCTCTCAGCCCCAGCATTTT

len: 13
j_gene: TRBJ2-1
d_gene: TRBD1
v_gene: TRBV5-1
abundance: -
CDR3aa: CASSGTGRDEQFF
CDR3nt: TGCGCCAGCAGCGGGACAGGGAGGGATGAGCAGTTCTTC

len: 16
j_gene: TRBJ1-5
d_gene: -
v_gene: TRBV19
abundance: -
CDR3aa: CASSIGSSQGNQPQHF
CDR3nt: TGTGCCAGTAGTATTGGAAGCTCCCAGGGCAATCAGCCCCAGCATTTT

len: 13
j_gene: TRBJ2-5
d_gene: -
v_gene: TRBV12-3/TRBV12-4
abundance: -
CDR3aa: CASSYNWQETQYF
CDR3nt: TGTGCCAGCAGCTACAACTGGCAAGAGACCCAGTACTTC

len: 15
j_gene: TRBJ2-1
d_gene: TRBD2
v_gene: TRBV19
abundance: few
CDR3aa: CASSLQRLAGAGQFF
CDR3nt: TGTGCCAGTAGTCTCCAACGACTAGCGGGAGCAGGGCAGTTCTTC

len: 14
j_gene: TRBJ2-7
d_gene: -
v_gene: TRBV12-3/TRBV12-4
abundance: -
CDR3aa: CASSFGNGPYEQYF
CDR3nt: TGTGCCAGCAGTTTCGGGAACGGACCCTACGAGCAGTACTTC

len: 12
j_gene: TRBJ2-7
d_gene: TRBD2
v_gene: TRBV20-1
abundance: few
CDR3aa: CSARGLAGEQYF
CDR3nt: TGCAGTGCTAGGGGACTAGCGGGTGAACAGTACTTC

len: 17
j_gene: TRBJ2-5
d_gene: TRBD2
v_gene: TRBV2
abundance: few
CDR3aa: CASSQKRLAGGRETQYF
CDR3nt: TGTGCCAGCAGCCAAAAAAGACTAGCGGGGGGCCGGGAGACCCAGTACTTC

len: 15
j_gene: TRBJ1-1
d_gene: TRBD1
v_gene: TRBV2
abundance: -
CDR3aa: CAISEYEGANTEAFF
CDR3nt: TGTGCCATCAGTGAGTATGAGGGGGCGAACACTGAAGCTTTCTTT